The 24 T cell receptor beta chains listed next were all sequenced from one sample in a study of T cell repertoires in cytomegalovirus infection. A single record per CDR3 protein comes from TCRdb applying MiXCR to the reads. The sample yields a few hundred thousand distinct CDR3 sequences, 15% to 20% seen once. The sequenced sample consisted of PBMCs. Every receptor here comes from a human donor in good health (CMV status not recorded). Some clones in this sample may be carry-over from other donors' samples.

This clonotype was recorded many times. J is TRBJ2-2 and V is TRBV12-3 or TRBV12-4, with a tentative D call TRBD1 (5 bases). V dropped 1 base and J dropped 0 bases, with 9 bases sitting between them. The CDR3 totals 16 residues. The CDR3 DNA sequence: TGTGCCAGCAGTTTAGGAGCAGGGACGAACACCGGGGAGCTGTTTTTT. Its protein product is CASSLGAGTNTGELFF.

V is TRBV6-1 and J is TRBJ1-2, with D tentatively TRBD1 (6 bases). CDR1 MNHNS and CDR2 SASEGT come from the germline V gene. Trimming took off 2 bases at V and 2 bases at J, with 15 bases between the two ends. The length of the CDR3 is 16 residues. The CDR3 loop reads CASSEIFRGLNYGYTF. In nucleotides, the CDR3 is TGTGCCAGCAGTGAAATCTTCCGGGGGCTGAACTATGGCTACACCTTC.

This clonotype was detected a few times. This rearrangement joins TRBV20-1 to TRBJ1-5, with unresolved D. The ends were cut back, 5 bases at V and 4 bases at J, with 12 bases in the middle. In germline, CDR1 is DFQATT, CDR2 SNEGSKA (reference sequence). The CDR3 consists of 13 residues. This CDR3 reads CSAEDHLNQPQHF. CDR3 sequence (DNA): TGCAGTGCTGAGGACCATCTAAATCAGCCCCAGCATTTT.

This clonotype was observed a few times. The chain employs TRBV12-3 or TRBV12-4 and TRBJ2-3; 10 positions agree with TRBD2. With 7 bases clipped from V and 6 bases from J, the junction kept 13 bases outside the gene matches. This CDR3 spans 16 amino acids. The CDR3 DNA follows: TGTGCCAGCATTGACGTGAGCGGGGGGGTCAGGGATACGCAGTATTTT. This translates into CASIDVSGGVRDTQYF.

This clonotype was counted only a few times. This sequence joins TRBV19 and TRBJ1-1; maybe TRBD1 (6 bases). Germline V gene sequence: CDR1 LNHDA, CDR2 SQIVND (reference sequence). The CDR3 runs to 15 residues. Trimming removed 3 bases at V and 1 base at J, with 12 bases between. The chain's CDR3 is CASSIWGQGNTEAFF. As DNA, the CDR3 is TGTGCCAGTAGTATTTGGGGGCAGGGGAACACTGAAGCTTTCTTT.

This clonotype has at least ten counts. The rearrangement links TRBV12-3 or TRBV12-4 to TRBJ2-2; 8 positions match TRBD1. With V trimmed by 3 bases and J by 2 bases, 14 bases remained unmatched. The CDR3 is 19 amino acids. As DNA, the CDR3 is TGTGCCAGCAGTTTCGGTCAGGGGGCCGTTCGGACCAACACCGGGGAGCTGTTTTTT. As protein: CASSFGQGAVRTNTGELFF.

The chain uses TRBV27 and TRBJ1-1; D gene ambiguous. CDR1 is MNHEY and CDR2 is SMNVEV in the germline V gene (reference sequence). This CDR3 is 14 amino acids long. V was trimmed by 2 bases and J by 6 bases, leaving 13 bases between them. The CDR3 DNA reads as TGTGCCAGCAGTTTAGCCCCCTTTGCGGCTGAAGCTTTCTTT. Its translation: CASSLAPFAAEAFF.

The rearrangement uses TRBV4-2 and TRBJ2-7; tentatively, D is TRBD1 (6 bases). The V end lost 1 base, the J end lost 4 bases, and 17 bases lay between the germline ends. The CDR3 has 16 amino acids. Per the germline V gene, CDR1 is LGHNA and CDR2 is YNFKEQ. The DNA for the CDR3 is TGTGCCAGCAGCCAAGCACTAATAGGGGGTTGGTACGAGCAGTACTTC. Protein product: CASSQALIGGWYEQYF.

CDR3 sequence (DNA): TGTGCCAGCAGCCCTGAAGTGGGGGACTTGGCCTACAATGAGCAGTTCTTC. Protein product: CASSPEVGDLAYNEQFF. This rearrangement joins TRBV4-2 to TRBJ2-1; weak D call: TRBD2 (6 bases). The CDR3 extends over 17 amino acids. Germline V gene data show CDR1 as LGHNA and CDR2 as YNFKEQ. The V and J ends lost 4 bases and 2 bases respectively, with 18 bases between them.

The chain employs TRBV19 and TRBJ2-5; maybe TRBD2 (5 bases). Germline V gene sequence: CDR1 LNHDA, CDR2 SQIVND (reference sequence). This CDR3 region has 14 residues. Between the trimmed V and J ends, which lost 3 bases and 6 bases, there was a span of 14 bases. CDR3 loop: CASSISMGEKTQYF. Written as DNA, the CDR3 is TGTGCCAGTAGTATCTCAATGGGAGAGAAGACCCAGTACTTC.

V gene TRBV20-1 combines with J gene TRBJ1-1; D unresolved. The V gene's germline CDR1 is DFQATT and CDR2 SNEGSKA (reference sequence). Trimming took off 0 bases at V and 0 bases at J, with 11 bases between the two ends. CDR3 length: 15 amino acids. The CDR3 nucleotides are TGCAGTGCTAGAGAAAGTACGTCCATGAACACTGAAGCTTTCTTT. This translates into CSARESTSMNTEAFF.

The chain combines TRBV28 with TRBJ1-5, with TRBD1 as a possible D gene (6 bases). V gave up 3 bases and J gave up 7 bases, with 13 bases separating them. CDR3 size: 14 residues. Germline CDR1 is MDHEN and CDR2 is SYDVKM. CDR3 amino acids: CASSLGGNGQPQHF. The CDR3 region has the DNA TGTGCCAGCAGTTTGGGGGGCAATGGGCAGCCCCAGCATTTT.

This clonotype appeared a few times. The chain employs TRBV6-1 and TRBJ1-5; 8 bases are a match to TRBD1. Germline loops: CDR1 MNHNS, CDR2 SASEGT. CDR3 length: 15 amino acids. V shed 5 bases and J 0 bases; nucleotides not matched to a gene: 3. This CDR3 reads CASSSTGGSNQPQHF. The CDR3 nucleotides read TGTGCCAGCAGTTCCACAGGGGGTAGCAATCAGCCCCAGCATTTT.

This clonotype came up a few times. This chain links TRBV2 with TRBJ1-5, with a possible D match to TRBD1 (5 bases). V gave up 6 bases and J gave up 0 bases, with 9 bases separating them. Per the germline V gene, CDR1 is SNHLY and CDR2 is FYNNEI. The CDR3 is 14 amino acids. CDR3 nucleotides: TGTGCCAGCAGGGGGCCTTATAGCAATCAGCCCCAGCATTTT. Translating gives CASRGPYSNQPQHF.

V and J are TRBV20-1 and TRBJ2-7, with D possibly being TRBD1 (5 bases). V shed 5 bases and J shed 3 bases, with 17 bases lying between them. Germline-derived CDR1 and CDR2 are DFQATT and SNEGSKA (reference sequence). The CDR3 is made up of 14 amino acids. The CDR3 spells CSAARRQGIYEQYF. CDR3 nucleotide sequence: TGCAGTGCTGCTCGGCGGCAGGGTATCTACGAGCAGTACTTC.

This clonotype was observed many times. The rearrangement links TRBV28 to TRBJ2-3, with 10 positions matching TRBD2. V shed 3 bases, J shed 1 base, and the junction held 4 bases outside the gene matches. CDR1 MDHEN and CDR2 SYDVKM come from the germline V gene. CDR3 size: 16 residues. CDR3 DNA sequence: TGTGCCAGCAGTTTTCGGACTAGCGGACGCACAGATACGCAGTATTTT. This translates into CASSFRTSGRTDTQYF.

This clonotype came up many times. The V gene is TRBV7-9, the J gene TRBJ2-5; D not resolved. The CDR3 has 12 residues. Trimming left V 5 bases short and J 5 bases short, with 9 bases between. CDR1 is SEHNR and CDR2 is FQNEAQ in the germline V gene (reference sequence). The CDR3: CASSPSQETQYF. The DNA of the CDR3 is TGTGCCAGCAGCCCCTCCCAGGAGACCCAGTACTTC.

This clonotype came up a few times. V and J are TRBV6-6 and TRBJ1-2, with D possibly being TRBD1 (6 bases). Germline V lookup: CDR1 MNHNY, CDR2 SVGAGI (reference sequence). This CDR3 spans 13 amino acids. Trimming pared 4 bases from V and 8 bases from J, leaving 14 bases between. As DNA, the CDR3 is TGTGCCAGCAGTTCTCCAGGGGAAAAGGGCTACACCTTC. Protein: CASSSPGEKGYTF.

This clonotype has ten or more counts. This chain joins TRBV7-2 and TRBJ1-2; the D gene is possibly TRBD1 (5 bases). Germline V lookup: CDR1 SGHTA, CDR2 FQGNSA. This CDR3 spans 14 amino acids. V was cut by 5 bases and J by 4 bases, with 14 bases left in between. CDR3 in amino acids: CASSPQVALYGYTF. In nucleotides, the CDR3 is TGTGCCAGCAGCCCACAGGTCGCCCTCTATGGCTACACCTTC.

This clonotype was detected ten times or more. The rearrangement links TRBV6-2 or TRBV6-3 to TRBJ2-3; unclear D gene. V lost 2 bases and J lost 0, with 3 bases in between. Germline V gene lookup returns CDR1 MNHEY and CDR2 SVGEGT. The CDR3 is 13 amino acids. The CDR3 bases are TGTGCCAGCAGTTACACTAGCACAGATACGCAGTATTTT. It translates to CASSYTSTDTQYF.

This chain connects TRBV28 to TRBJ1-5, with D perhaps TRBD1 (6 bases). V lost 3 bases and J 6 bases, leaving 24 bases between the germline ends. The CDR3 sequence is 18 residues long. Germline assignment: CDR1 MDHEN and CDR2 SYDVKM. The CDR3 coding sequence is TGTGCCAGCAGTTTGGGGGGGGCAGCCGGATCTCCTCTTCAGCCCCAGCATTTT. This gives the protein CASSLGGAAGSPLQPQHF.

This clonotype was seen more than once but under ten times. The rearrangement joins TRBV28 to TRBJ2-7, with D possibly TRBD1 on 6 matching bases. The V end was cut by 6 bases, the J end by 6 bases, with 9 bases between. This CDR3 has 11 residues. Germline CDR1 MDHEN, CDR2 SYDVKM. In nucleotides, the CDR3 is TGTGCCAGCAGGAACAGGGTCGAGCAGTACTTC. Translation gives CASRNRVEQYF.

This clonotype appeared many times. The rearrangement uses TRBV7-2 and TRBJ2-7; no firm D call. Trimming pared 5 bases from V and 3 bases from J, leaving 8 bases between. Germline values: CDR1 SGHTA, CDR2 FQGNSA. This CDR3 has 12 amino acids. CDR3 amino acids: CASSPRNYEQYF. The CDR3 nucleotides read TGTGCCAGCAGCCCCAGAAACTACGAGCAGTACTTC.

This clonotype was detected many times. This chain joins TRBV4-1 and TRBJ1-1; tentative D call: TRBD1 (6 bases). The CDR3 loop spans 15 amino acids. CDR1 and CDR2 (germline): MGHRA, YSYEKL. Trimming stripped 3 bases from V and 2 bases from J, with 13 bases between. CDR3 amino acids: CASSQEGGGNTEAFF. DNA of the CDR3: TGCGCCAGCAGCCAGGAGGGGGGAGGAAACACTGAAGCTTTCTTT.